Each of the 13 T cell receptor beta chains below was sequenced from the same sample in a study of blood T cell repertoires in COVID-19. The assay was immunoSEQ multiplex PCR, and TCRdb's table has in-frame clones only and misses some. The sample has about 520,000 clones, 70% to 90% seen once; the top ten hold roughly 3.2%. The material sequenced was peripheral blood. The source of these receptors is a human donor in a cohort sampled during active COVID-19.

In DNA form, the CDR3 reads TGTGCCAGCAGTTTGGGCCCAAGAACTGAAGCTTTCTTT. It encodes CASSLGPRTEAFF. The chain joins TRBV12-3 or TRBV12-4 to TRBJ1-1, with D unclear. The CDR3 extends over 13 amino acids. Trimming pared 3 bases from V and 5 bases from J, leaving 10 bases between.

This sequence joins TRBV27 and TRBJ2-1; TRBD2 is a possible D gene (6 bases). Between the trimmed V and J ends, which lost 5 bases and 8 bases, there was a span of 19 bases. The CDR3 runs to 15 residues. From germline, CDR1 is MNHEY and CDR2 SMNVEV (reference sequence). In nucleotides, the CDR3 is TGTGCCAGCAGTCTATGGGGAGGACTTAGCGATGAGCAGTTCTTC. Translating it yields CASSLWGGLSDEQFF.

The V gene is TRBV5-1, the J gene TRBJ2-7; 8 nucleotides align to TRBD1. This CDR3 contains 16 residues. J lost 1 base, V lost 4 bases, and 10 bases had no gene match. Looked up from germline, CDR1 is SGHRS and CDR2 is YFSETQ. In DNA form, the CDR3 reads TGCGCCAGCAGCGAAGGACAGGGAAAGGTGTCCTACGAGCAGTACTTC. Residues: CASSEGQGKVSYEQYF.

V and J are TRBV28 and TRBJ1-3; D might be TRBD1 (5 bases). Trimming pared 5 bases from V and 2 bases from J, leaving 16 bases between. Germline values: CDR1 MDHEN, CDR2 SYDVKM. The CDR3 sequence is 16 residues long. CDR3 region: CASSPITQGTGNTIYF. CDR3 sequence (DNA): TGTGCCAGCAGTCCAATTACTCAGGGAACTGGAAACACCATATATTTT.

The gene calls are TRBV5-6 and TRBJ1-1; D unresolved. The CDR3 totals 14 residues. V was cut by 4 bases and J by 1 base, with 11 bases left in between. CDR1 is SGHDT and CDR2 is YYEEEE in the germline V gene. The CDR3 DNA sequence: TGTGCCAGCAGCCTGTACCCAGGGAACACTGAAGCTTTCTTT. The encoded protein is CASSLYPGNTEAFF.

V gene TRBV7-9 combines with J gene TRBJ2-2; TRBD1 matches 11 bases. Trimming cost V 4 bases and J 6 bases; bases outside gene matches: 7. The CDR3 length is 16 residues. In germline, CDR1 is SEHNR, CDR2 FQNEAQ (reference sequence). CDR3 in DNA: TGTGCCAGCAGCTCCGGTGGGACAGGGGGGTCCGGGGAGCTGTTTTTT. Its protein is CASSSGGTGGSGELFF.

The rearrangement joins TRBV27 to TRBJ1-6; TRBD1 aligns across 8 bases. Germline trimming cut 7 bases from V and 7 bases from J; bases unmatched to any gene: 9. The CDR3 contains 15 residues. Germline lookup yields CDR1 MNHEY and CDR2 SMNVEV (reference sequence). CDR3 in amino acids: CASIPTGALNSPLHF. In DNA, the CDR3 is TGTGCCAGCATCCCGACAGGGGCCCTAAATTCACCCCTCCACTTT.

The rearrangement joins TRBV6-2 or TRBV6-3 to TRBJ2-2; 8 bases align to TRBD2. The CDR3 covers 15 residues. J gave up 5 bases and V 5 bases, and 7 bases lay outside the gene matches. CDR1 and CDR2 (germline): MNHEY, SVGEGT. The CDR3 DNA reads as TGTGCCAGCAGTGGCGCGGGGGGCCTAACCGGGGAGCTGTTTTTT. Translating it yields CASSGAGGLTGELFF.

The chain joins TRBV7-9 to TRBJ2-2; D is possibly TRBD2 (5 bases). This CDR3 region has 15 residues. The V gene lost 2 bases and the J gene lost 5 bases, with 12 bases spanning the gap. Looked up from germline, CDR1 is SEHNR and CDR2 is FQNEAQ (reference sequence). The CDR3 region is CASSLSSAETGELFF. CDR3 sequence (DNA): TGTGCCAGCAGCTTAAGTAGCGCCGAGACCGGGGAGCTGTTTTTT.

The CDR3 sequence is CASSYEQGEPSGANVLTF. The CDR3 coding sequence is TGTGCCAGCAGTTACGAGCAGGGCGAACCCTCTGGGGCCAACGTCCTGACTTTC. This rearrangement joins TRBV6-2 or TRBV6-3 to TRBJ2-6, with a tentative D call TRBD1 (5 bases). V shed 2 bases and J shed 0 bases, with 14 bases lying between them. The CDR3 has 18 residues. The V gene's germline CDR1 is MNHEY and CDR2 SVGEGT.

This chain links TRBV19 with TRBJ2-2, with unresolved D. The CDR3 loop spans 14 amino acids. The V end was cut by 1 base, the J end by 5 bases, with 8 bases between. Looked up from germline, CDR1 is LNHDA and CDR2 is SQIVND (reference sequence). The DNA of the CDR3 is TGTGCCAGTAGTATAGGCTTCGAGACCGGGGAGCTGTTTTTT. The encoded protein is CASSIGFETGELFF.

This chain connects TRBV24-1 to TRBJ1-2; D unresolved. CDR3 size: 14 residues. The V end lost 6 bases, the J end lost 7 bases, and 17 bases lay between the germline ends. CDR1 KGHDR and CDR2 SFDVKD come from the germline V gene. The CDR3 sequence is CATSPPSGGFGYTF. CDR3 nucleotides: TGTGCCACCAGTCCCCCATCGGGAGGGTTTGGCTACACCTTC.

The gene calls are TRBV15 and TRBJ2-1; D is unresolved. Germline V CDR1 and CDR2: LNHNV, YYDKDF (reference sequence). This CDR3 spans 15 amino acids. V was shortened by 1 base and J by 0 bases, with 7 bases between the two germline ends. In DNA, the CDR3 is TGTGCCACCAGCAGAGGCGGAAGCTCCTACAATGAGCAGTTCTTC. This sequence encodes CATSRGGSSYNEQFF.